This record concerns one TCR beta chain sequence. Its antigen is not known. A second about 6 to 12 cycle PCR used barcoded and J-beta primers. From the 5' RACE reads, TCRdb called clonotypes with MiXCR, one entry per CDR3 protein. The sample has around 1,800,000 distinct CDR3 sequences; about two fifths are singletons. The sample is drawn from a study of blood T cells in healthy people across ages. Germline values: CDR1 MNHEY, CDR2 SVGEGT. The CDR3 runs 14 residues. V dropped 0 bases and J dropped 2 bases, with 6 bases sitting between them. The study's findings and limits: In older individuals, TCR beta diversity per million T cells was lower, falling roughly linearly with age. There was no known CMV status for donors, so expanded clonotype changes were possibly confounded.

Sequencing was performed on blood. The V call is TRBV6-2 or TRBV6-3, the J call TRBJ2-3; D call uncertain. This receptor was obtained from a human donor in good health. Here the CDR3 DNA reads TGTGCCAGCAGTTACTCTAGACCCACAGATACGCAGTATTTT. As protein: CASSYSRPTDTQYF.